This T cell receptor (beta chain) was observed in a study of identical twins. Study observations and caveats: Memory repertoires showed no such pattern, whereas abundant cord blood beta clonotypes carried fewer insertions. The study drew conclusions from cross-sectional statistical analysis, not from following the same donors.

The CDR3 consists of 11 residues. With 2 bases removed from V and 5 bases from J, the gap between germline ends came to 5 bases. Germline V gene lookup returns CDR1 SGHRS and CDR2 YFSETQ. Healthy Caucasian donors formed the entire cohort. TCRdb fed the 5' RACE reads into MiXCR, producing one record per CDR3 protein. This sample has hundreds of thousands of distinct CDR3 sequences, with roughly 7.5% found just once. This clonotype has a count of ten or more. Its specificity is unknown. The sample also formed part of further work on yellow fever vaccine responses in identical twins.

Sequencing used memory (CD45RO+) T cells sorted from blood. The chain has TRBV5-1 and TRBJ2-7; D not certain. This receptor was obtained from a woman aged 18 to 35 in good health. CDR3 sequence: CASSFKHEQYF. The CDR3, as DNA: TGCGCCAGCAGCTTTAAGCACGAGCAGTACTTC.